A selection of T cell receptor beta chains follows, all from one sample in a study of shared clonotypes between healthy human individuals. TCRdb's copy holds only in-frame clones and misses some; the assay was immunoSEQ multiplex PCR. The table shows roughly 640,000 clones, with roughly 97% occurring only once. The sequencing input was naive CD4+ T cells sorted from blood. The source is a woman aged 25-40 years in good health. Each CDR3 is given with its conserved first and last residue. A D gene is named only where the DNA matches it firmly. Expanded clones are given a class, and other clones once, few, many or no size at all.

v_gene	d_gene	abundance	j_gene	CDR3nt	CDR3aa
TRBV6-1	.	.	TRBJ2-3	TGTGCCAGCAGTGAAGCGATAGTTTTCGGGTCCGCTACAGATACGCAGTATTTT	CASSEAIVFGSATDTQYF
TRBV28	.	once	TRBJ1-1	TGTGCCAGCAGTTTGGTTCGCAGGGTCGGGACTGAAGCTTTCTTT	CASSLVRRVGTEAFF
TRBV18	TRBD2	.	TRBJ2-7	TGTGCCAGCTCACCACCCGCACTAGCGGGATACGAGCAGTACTTC	CASSPPALAGYEQYF
TRBV18	TRBD1	once	TRBJ1-1	TGTGCCAGCTCACCACCCGGGACAGGCTTACTGGTCGACACTGAAGCTTTCTTT	CASSPPGTGLLVDTEAFF
TRBV6-4	.	.	TRBJ1-4	TGTGCCAGCAGTGGCCGATCTGGTGAAAAACTGTTTTTT	CASSGRSGEKLFF
TRBV2	TRBD1	.	TRBJ1-1	TGTGCCAGCAGGCGTCCCTACTCGGGACAGGCGACGATGATTGAAGCTTTCTTT	CASRRPYSGQATMIEAFF
TRBV11-2	.	.	TRBJ2-5	TGTGCCAGCAGCTTAGAAACTACCCCAAGGGAGACCCAGTACTTC	CASSLETTPRETQYF
TRBV4-2	TRBD1	once	TRBJ2-7	TGTGCCAGCAGCCTCCCCCTTGGGACAGGGACGACTCACGAGCAGTACTTC	CASSLPLGTGTTHEQYF
TRBV4-1	TRBD1	once	TRBJ1-4	TGCGCCAGCAGCCAAAGTTCCAGGGGGGGGAATGAAAAACTGTTTTTT	CASSQSSRGGNEKLFF
TRBV18	TRBD1	once	TRBJ2-5	TGTGCCAGCTCACCACCGCCACGACAGGGTCGAGAGACCCAGTACTTC	CASSPPPRQGRETQYF
TRBV4-2	TRBD1	.	TRBJ1-4	TGTGCCAGCAGCCAACCGACAGGGTCGGGTAATGAAAAACTGTTTTTT	CASSQPTGSGNEKLFF
TRBV28	TRBD2	once	TRBJ2-7	TGTGCCAGCAGTAATAGCGGGGTAGCCTACGAGCAGTACTTC	CASSNSGVAYEQYF
TRBV7-8	.	.	TRBJ1-6	TGTGCCAGCAGCGCGACGACAGATTATTCACCCCTCCACTTT	CASSATTDYSPLHF
TRBV28	.	.	TRBJ2-7	TGTGCCAGCACCGATCAGGGGCCAGACTACGAGCAGTACTTC	CASTDQGPDYEQYF
TRBV5-1	.	.	TRBJ2-7	TGCGCCAGCAGCCAGGGGTCTGCTATCTACGAGCAGTACTTC	CASSQGSAIYEQYF
TRBV4-1	.	.	TRBJ1-6	TGCGCCAGCAGCCGATTGGACAGAAATAATTCACCCCTCCACTTT	CASSRLDRNNSPLHF
TRBV4-2	.	.	TRBJ2-7	TGTGCCAGCAGCCAAGATAGGGACCTCCTGGAGCAGTACTTC	CASSQDRDLLEQYF
TRBV19	.	few	TRBJ2-2	TGTGCCAGTAGTACCCGTACCGGGGAGCTGTTTTTT	CASSTRTGELFF
TRBV6-6	.	.	TRBJ2-7	TGTGCCAGCATTAGGAGCCTAGCCCAGGACGAGCAGTACTTC	CASIRSLAQDEQYF
TRBV7-9	TRBD2	.	TRBJ2-1	TGTGCCAGCAGCCCGAGACTAGCGGGAGTCTGGGGTGAGCAGTTCTTC	CASSPRLAGVWGEQFF
TRBV9	TRBD2	.	TRBJ2-1	TGTGCCAGCAGCCCGACTAGCTTGAGTACCCATGAGCAGTTCTTC	CASSPTSLSTHEQFF
TRBV27	.	.	TRBJ2-6	TGTGCCAGCAGTCCACTATACCCCTCTGGGGCCAACGTCCTGACTTTC	CASSPLYPSGANVLTF
TRBV19	TRBD2	.	TRBJ2-1	TGTGCCAGTAGTTTTCGGGGGGACTACAATGAGCAGTTCTTC	CASSFRGDYNEQFF
TRBV7-6	.	.	TRBJ2-7	TGTGCCAGCAGCTTGACAGGTCCCTACGAGCAGTACTTC	CASSLTGPYEQYF
TRBV9	.	.	TRBJ2-3	TGTGCCAGCAGCGTAAGTAGTGGAAGCGCCACAGATACGCAGTATTTT	CASSVSSGSATDTQYF
TRBV7-6	.	.	TRBJ1-4	TGTGCCAGCAGCCTTTCATTGGGTGAAAAACTGTTTTTT	CASSLSLGEKLFF
TRBV5-4	TRBD2	.	TRBJ2-2	TGTGCCAGCAGCTTGGGGCCTACTAGCGCCGCCGGGGAGCTGTTTTTT	CASSLGPTSAAGELFF
TRBV19	.	.	TRBJ1-1	TGTGCCAGTAGTATCGTAGGGATGAACACTGAAGCTTTCTTT	CASSIVGMNTEAFF
TRBV14	.	.	TRBJ2-7	TGTGCCAGCAGCCAAGATCCAGGCGTCAGGTTCCACGAGCAGTACTTC	CASSQDPGVRFHEQYF
TRBV13	TRBD2	.	TRBJ2-1	TGTGCCAGCAGCTATAGCGGGAGTGTCTACAATGAGCAGTTCTTC	CASSYSGSVYNEQFF
TRBV18	.	.	TRBJ2-1	TGTGCCAGCTCACCACCGGGTAATGAGCAGTTCTTC	CASSPPGNEQFF
TRBV5-6	.	once	TRBJ2-7	TGTGCCAGCAGCTTGACGGTAAACCCCGGGACCTACGAGCAGTACTTC	CASSLTVNPGTYEQYF
TRBV5-1	TRBD1	.	TRBJ2-2	TGCGCCAGCAGGTCCGGGACAGCGAACACCGGGGAGCTGTTTTTT	CASRSGTANTGELFF
TRBV18	TRBD2	.	TRBJ2-2	TGTGCCAGCTCACCAGTGGTAGCGGGTATAAACACCGGGGAGCTGTTTTTT	CASSPVVAGINTGELFF
TRBV5-4	TRBD2	.	TRBJ2-1	TGTGCCAGCAGCTGGGGTAGCGGGTCCCACAATGAGCAGTTCTTC	CASSWGSGSHNEQFF
TRBV25-1	.	.	TRBJ1-1	TGTGCCAGCAGTGTGGGCCGGGACATTGAAGCTTTCTTT	CASSVGRDIEAFF
TRBV5-1	TRBD2	.	TRBJ2-7	TGCGCCAGCAGCTATTCCTCCCCTAGCGGGGCCTACGAGCAGTACTTC	CASSYSSPSGAYEQYF
TRBV28	.	.	TRBJ2-2	TGTGCCAGCAGATCCCACTTTAACACCGGGGAGCTGTTTTTT	CASRSHFNTGELFF
TRBV5-4	TRBD1	.	TRBJ1-2	TGTGCCAGCAGCCGCCAGGACAGGGCGTTGCGCTACACCTTC	CASSRQDRALRYTF
TRBV5-4	.	.	TRBJ2-1	TGTGCCAGCAGCTTGGCCAAGATGAGCTCCTACAATGAGCAGTTCTTC	CASSLAKMSSYNEQFF
TRBV28	.	.	TRBJ1-4	TGTGCCAGCGTTACAGGGCTCCGCGCTAATGAAAAACTGTTTTTT	CASVTGLRANEKLFF
TRBV2	TRBD1	.	TRBJ2-7	TGTGCCAGCAGTGGGGACAGGGATACCTACGAGCAGTACTTC	CASSGDRDTYEQYF
TRBV6-5	TRBD1	.	TRBJ1-1	TGTGCCAGCGTCAAGGGACAGACTAACACTGAAGCTTTCTTT	CASVKGQTNTEAFF
TRBV21-1	.	.	TRBJ1-4	TGTGCCAGCAGCAAAAAGAGGAGCAGGGCCAATGAAAAACTGTTTTTT	CASSKKRSRANEKLFF
TRBV6-5	.	.	TRBJ1-2	TGTGCCAGCAGTTACCTAACGACCGGGGACTACACCTTC	CASSYLTTGDYTF
TRBV7-3	.	.	TRBJ1-1	TGTGCCAGCAGCCAGACAGGCGGGTCCACTGAAGCTTTCTTT	CASSQTGGSTEAFF
TRBV10-1	TRBD2	.	TRBJ2-7	TGCGCCAGCAGTGAGGGGGCTAGCGGGGGGTACGAGCAGTACTTC	CASSEGASGGYEQYF
TRBV27	.	.	TRBJ2-7	TGTGCCAGCAGCCCGGACTATTTCTACGAGCAGTACTTC	CASSPDYFYEQYF
TRBV25-1	TRBD1	.	TRBJ2-3	TGTGCCAGCAACGACAGGGGTTCTGATTCATTGACAGATACGCAGTATTTT	CASNDRGSDSLTDTQYF
TRBV7-2	TRBD1	once	TRBJ1-1	TGTGCCAGCAGGCGGCTCAGGGGGAGTGATGAAGCTTTCTTT	CASRRLRGSDEAFF
TRBV10-3	TRBD2	.	TRBJ2-7	TGTGCCATCAGCCCCGGGACTAGCGGCTACGAGCAGTACTTC	CAISPGTSGYEQYF
TRBV6-5	.	.	TRBJ1-1	TGTGCCACCGCGGGGGCGCGGAACACTGAAGCTTTCTTT	CATAGARNTEAFF
TRBV30	TRBD1	few	TRBJ1-1	TGTGCCTGGAGTAGAGGACAGGGAAGTTTGGCTGAAGCTTTCTTT	CAWSRGQGSLAEAFF
TRBV23-1	.	.	TRBJ2-5	TGCGCCAGCAGTCAGAACAGTTGGGAGCAGTACTTC	CASSQNSWEQYF
TRBV30	TRBD2	once	TRBJ2-4	TGTGCCTGGAGTCGGGGGGAAAACATTCAGTACTTC	CAWSRGENIQYF
TRBV28	TRBD2	.	TRBJ2-7	TGTGCCAGCAGCGGGGGAGGGCCCTATGACGAGCAGTACTTC	CASSGGGPYDEQYF
TRBV6-5	.	.	TRBJ2-6	TGTGCCAGCAGTCCCCGGAGCGGGGCCAACGTCCTGACTTTC	CASSPRSGANVLTF
TRBV28	TRBD1	.	TRBJ1-1	TGTGCCAGCACCCCAAGGGGGCCCATGAACACTGAAGCTTTCTTT	CASTPRGPMNTEAFF
TRBV6-5	.	.	TRBJ1-1	TGTGCCAGCGGCCAAGAAGCTTTCTTT	CASGQEAFF